This TCR beta chain emerged from a study of OX40 agonist ivuxolimab in advanced cancers. Study results and caveats: At doses 0.1 to 3.0 mg/kg, CD4+ and CD8+ clones expanded.

This CDR3 comprises 13 residues. Per the germline V gene, CDR1 is SGHNT and CDR2 is YYREEE (reference sequence). Trimming removed 4 bases at V and 1 base at J, with 8 bases between. Peripheral blood came from all dose cohorts at three timepoints. Only in-frame clones appear in the TCRdb table, and some are missing; sequencing was by immunoSEQ multiplex PCR. The sample gives 100,000 or so clones, around 84% of which show up once; around 2% is in the top ten. As concerns this clone: Its antigen remains unidentified.

Sequencing used CD4+ or CD8+ T cells sorted from blood, obtained in a trial of the OX40 agonist ivuxolimab. The chain is built from TRBV5-4 and TRBJ2-5; the D is unclear. The clonotype was recovered from an adult with an advanced solid tumor such as melanoma, head and neck, liver or kidney cancer. CDR3: CASSLPGQETQYF. The CDR3 DNA sequence: TGTGCCAGCAGCCTCCCGGGCCAAGAGACCCAGTACTTC.